This TCR beta chain was identified during a study of CD8 T cells in ankylosing spondylitis. The study, taken as a whole, reports: Previously reported in reactive arthritis synovial fluid and blood were some of the motif variants. One TCR beta motif, made up of about 8 highly homologous variants, appeared characteristic of ankylosing spondylitis blood. Within matched ankylosing spondylitis synovial fluid, disease-linked clones were reportedly significantly enriched. Disease-linked clones, CD8+, were relatively rare in peripheral blood.

V dropped 1 base and J dropped 7; count of bases not matched to a gene: 4. Germline lookup yields CDR1 SEHNR and CDR2 FQNEAQ (reference sequence). This CDR3 comprises 15 residues. 5'-RACE, quantitative and with molecular barcodes, yielded the TCR beta libraries. TCRdb re-derived calls from the 5' RACE reads in MiXCR, one entry per CDR3 protein. This sample has 350,000 to 550,000 distinct CDR3 sequences, with around 26% found just once. Regarding this clonotype: Its antigen is as yet unknown.

This clonotype was obtained from a male donor with ankylosing spondylitis. This chain connects TRBV7-9 to TRBJ1-4; 9 bases match TRBD1. Sequencing was performed on blood, either unsorted or a sorted T cell fraction (not recorded which). The CDR3 here is CASSLVDRGPEKLFF. As DNA, the CDR3 is TGTGCCAGCAGCTTAGTGGACAGGGGACCTGAAAAACTGTTTTTT.